Each of the 11 T cell receptor beta chains below was sequenced from the same sample in a study of Ad26.COV2.S vaccination and SARS-CoV-2 variants (dated by TCRdb to the early 2020s). Read against the paper, the sample's treatment or condition label means: approximately 18 received Ad26.COV2.S at low or high dose, single or two shots; 5 received placebo; per-sample allocation not given. Repertoires of vaccine and placebo recipients were sequenced from samples collected on day 63 after the first injection. Library preparation was by the immunoSEQ multiplex PCR assay. TCRdb took this table from immuneACCESS and kept in-frame rearrangements with V and J called. Such tables lack part of the clones; where checked against another copy, unresolved V genes explain under half of the gap, and the rest is unexplained. This sample lists some 370,000 clones; around 82% were detected once. The ten largest clones add up to approximately 7% of the sample.

Sequenced material: peripheral blood, taken in a trial of Ad26.COV2.S vaccine versus placebo. The source is a person between 18 and 60 years old who received the Ad26.COV2.S COVID-19 vaccine or a placebo.

The J gene is TRBJ2-6, the V gene TRBV27, with D uncertain. V gave up 5 bases and J gave up 1 base, with 12 bases separating them. Germline V gene sequence: CDR1 MNHEY, CDR2 SMNVEV (reference sequence). The CDR3 covers 16 residues. The chain's CDR3 is CASSPGPGSGANVLTF. For the CDR3, the DNA is TGTGCCAGCAGTCCGGGTCCCGGATCTGGGGCCAACGTCCTGACTTTC.

The rearrangement joins TRBV7-9 to TRBJ2-2; D may be TRBD1 (5 bases). The CDR3 totals 15 residues. Germline lookup yields CDR1 SEHNR and CDR2 FQNEAQ (reference sequence). V lost 6 bases, J lost 4 bases, and 15 bases lay in between. The CDR3 DNA reads as TGTGCCAGCAGTTCCAGGGTCATCGGCACCGGGGAGCTGTTTTTT. Its translation: CASSSRVIGTGELFF.

In the case of this clone: Within the sample, other DNA sequences also encode this same CDR3. The chain is built from TRBV5-1 and TRBJ2-3; D is ambiguous. V shed 0 bases and J shed 1 base, with 9 bases lying between them. Germline-derived CDR1 and CDR2 are SGHRS and YFSETQ. The CDR3 extends over 15 amino acids. CDR3 coding DNA: TGCGCCAGCAGCTTGGGTGTGCGAGGCACAGATACGCAGTATTTT. It specifies CASSLGVRGTDTQYF.

The gene calls are TRBV27 and TRBJ1-1, with 7 bases matching TRBD1. CDR1 and CDR2 (germline): MNHEY, SMNVEV (reference sequence). V was clipped by 11 bases and J by 1 base; unmatched bases: 19. This CDR3 has 17 residues. CDR3 nucleotides: TGTGCCGCGGGACCCAGGATGACAGGGTTGGCGAACACTGAAGCTTTCTTT. The encoded protein is CAAGPRMTGLANTEAFF.

V usage is TRBV18 and J usage is TRBJ2-1; D ambiguous. CDR3 size: 13 residues. Trimming took off 3 bases at V and 5 bases at J, with 8 bases between the two ends. CDR1 KGHSH and CDR2 LQKENI come from the germline V gene. The CDR3 region has the DNA TGTGCCAGCTCACCGACGGCCAACAATGAGCAGTTCTTC. Protein product: CASSPTANNEQFF.

This rearrangement joins TRBV2 to TRBJ1-2; D is unresolved. Germline CDR1 SNHLY, CDR2 FYNNEI. The V end lost 5 bases, the J end lost 8 bases, and 12 bases lay between the germline ends. The CDR3 has 12 amino acids. The DNA for the CDR3 is TGTGCCAGCAGTTCCGTTATGAGCGGCTACACCTTC. It is translated as CASSSVMSGYTF.

This clone showed up just once. The chain combines TRBV9 with TRBJ1-1; a weak D match, TRBD1 (5 bases). From germline, CDR1 is SGDLS and CDR2 YYNGEE. Trimming shortened V by 0 bases and J by 0 bases, and 15 bases separated the two germline ends. The CDR3 has 17 residues. The DNA of the CDR3 is TGTGCCAGCAGCGTAGGGGACGGAGCGATAATGAACACTGAAGCTTTCTTT. It yields the protein CASSVGDGAIMNTEAFF.

V and J are TRBV30 and TRBJ1-3; possible D gene TRBD1, 5 bases. The CDR3 is 14 amino acids. Looked up from germline, CDR1 is GTSNPN and CDR2 is SVGIG (reference sequence). Trimming took off 5 bases at V and 2 bases at J, with 13 bases between the two ends. CDR3 sequence: CAWEGRLTGNTIYF. CDR3 nucleotides: TGTGCCTGGGAGGGGCGGTTGACTGGAAACACCATATATTTT.

This chain joins TRBV30 and TRBJ2-5; 7 nucleotides match TRBD1. The CDR3 extends over 14 amino acids. Germline V gene data show CDR1 as GTSNPN and CDR2 as SVGIG (reference sequence). Losses at the gene ends were 4 bases for V and 5 bases for J; bases not matched to a gene: 10. CDR3 DNA: TGTGCCTGGAACGCTTGGACAGGTGGGGAGACCCAGTACTTC. Translation: CAWNAWTGGETQYF. Filled out from reference TRBV30 and TRBJ2-5, the complete variable domain reads SQTIHQWPATLVQPVGSPLSLECTVEGTSNPNLYWYRQAAGRGLQLLFYSVGIGQISSEVPQNLSASRPQDRQFILSSKKLLLSDSGFYLCAWNAWTGGETQYFGPGTRLLVL.

V gene TRBV5-5 combines with J gene TRBJ2-1; D gene unclear. Looked up from germline, CDR1 is SGHKS and CDR2 is YYEKEE (reference sequence). This CDR3 comprises 16 residues. The V gene lost 1 base and the J gene lost 2 bases, with 13 bases spanning the gap. In DNA form, the CDR3 reads TGTGCCAGCAGCTTGCGTCCGAACCCCCCCTACAATGAGCAGTTCTTC. Its protein product is CASSLRPNPPYNEQFF.

The CDR3 here is CASSSTVPGYTF. In DNA, the CDR3 is TGTGCCAGCAGTTCCACAGTACCCGGCTACACCTTC. The chain employs TRBV6-6 and TRBJ1-2, with D uncertain. The CDR3 totals 12 residues. The ends were cut back, 4 bases at V and 8 bases at J, with 11 bases in the middle. The germline V gene encodes CDR1 MNHNY and CDR2 SVGAGI (reference sequence).